This T cell receptor (beta chain) is drawn from a study of post-analysis software for immune sequencing data. The study, taken as a whole, reports: Significantly lower normalized Chao1 diversity was found in patients with multiple sclerosis relative to controls. Under the F measure, samples that were prepared in one batch clustered strongly together. Included in a set of about five TRBV segments more frequent in patients than controls were TRBV5-6, TRBV5-1 and TRBV20-1.

CDR3 length: 18 amino acids. Trimming removed 6 bases from V and 0 bases from J; junction bases left unmatched: 12. CDR1 SSHAT and CDR2 FNYEAQ come from the germline V gene (reference sequence). Unique molecular identifiers were present in the TCR beta cDNA libraries. A population of about 0.9 to 10 million T cells gave rise to roughly 500,000 cDNA molecules. Each CDR3 protein gets one entry after TCRdb re-called the PCR reads with MiXCR. The sample records just over 250,000 distinct CDR3 sequences, 35% to 40% being singletons. As concerns this clonotype: The antigen is undetermined.

The specimen sequenced was blood. This receptor was obtained from a girl aged 5 to 17 with multiple sclerosis. The rearrangement links TRBV7-7 to TRBJ2-2; 8 bases fit TRBD1. The CDR3 sequence is CASRLNAGTGPNTGELFF. CDR3 sequence (DNA): TGTGCCAGCAGACTGAACGCCGGGACAGGTCCGAACACCGGGGAGCTGTTTTTT.